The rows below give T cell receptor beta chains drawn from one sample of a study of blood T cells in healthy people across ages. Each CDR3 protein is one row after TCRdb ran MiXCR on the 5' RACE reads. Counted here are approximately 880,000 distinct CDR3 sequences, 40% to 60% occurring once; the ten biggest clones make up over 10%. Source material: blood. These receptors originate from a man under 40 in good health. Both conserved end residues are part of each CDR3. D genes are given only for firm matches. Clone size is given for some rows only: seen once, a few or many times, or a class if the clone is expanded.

DNA: TGTGCCAGCAGTCCCGCCGACAGTTTAAATCAGCCCCAGCATTTT; CDR3: CASSPADSLNQPQHF; size: few; J: TRBJ1-5; length: 15; D: .; V: TRBV28
DNA: TGCAGTGCTAGCAGCCAACCGGGTCAGCCCCAGCATTTT; CDR3: CSASSQPGQPQHF; size: .; J: TRBJ1-5; length: 13; D: .; V: TRBV20-1
DNA: TGTGCCACCAGCAGCTTAGAGGCAGGAGTTAACTATGGCTACACCTTC; CDR3: CATSSLEAGVNYGYTF; size: few; J: TRBJ1-2; length: 16; D: .; V: TRBV15
DNA: TGTGCCACCAGTGACCGACAGGGTAACAATGAGCAGTTCTTC; CDR3: CATSDRQGNNEQFF; size: .; J: TRBJ2-1; length: 14; D: TRBD1; V: TRBV24-1
DNA: TGTGCCAGCAATTTACGGGCCAGGGGGAGCACAGATACGCAGTATTTT; CDR3: CASNLRARGSTDTQYF; size: few; J: TRBJ2-3; length: 16; D: TRBD1; V: TRBV6-6
DNA: TGCGCCAGCAGAGACAACAGGGGTAACTATGGCTACACCTTC; CDR3: CASRDNRGNYGYTF; size: .; J: TRBJ1-2; length: 14; D: TRBD1; V: TRBV10-2
DNA: TGCAGCGTCGACAACATGGACAGGGGGCTTGAGCAGTTCTTC; CDR3: CSVDNMDRGLEQFF; size: few; J: TRBJ2-1; length: 14; D: TRBD1; V: TRBV29-1
DNA: TGTGCCAGCAGAAGGGCGGGTGAAAAACTGTTTTTT; CDR3: CASRRAGEKLFF; size: .; J: TRBJ1-4; length: 12; D: .; V: TRBV2
DNA: TGCAGTGCTAGCCGAGCGGGCCACCCCTACGAGCAGTACTTC; CDR3: CSASRAGHPYEQYF; size: .; J: TRBJ2-7; length: 14; D: .; V: TRBV20-1
DNA: TGCAGCGTTACCCGGGGATGGGACAGGAGCTCCTACGAGCAGTACTTC; CDR3: CSVTRGWDRSSYEQYF; size: few; J: TRBJ2-7; length: 16; D: TRBD1; V: TRBV29-1
DNA: TGTGCCAGTAGTAATGTCCGGGATCTCAATGAGCAGTTCTTC; CDR3: CASSNVRDLNEQFF; size: .; J: TRBJ2-1; length: 14; D: .; V: TRBV19
DNA: TGTGCCAGCAGCAAAGTTTTCAGGGATGGCTACACCTTC; CDR3: CASSKVFRDGYTF; size: .; J: TRBJ1-2; length: 13; D: .; V: TRBV21-1
DNA: TGTGCCAGCAGTGGCGGCACGGGGATCACTGAAGCTTTCTTT; CDR3: CASSGGTGITEAFF; size: .; J: TRBJ1-1; length: 14; D: .; V: TRBV7-6
DNA: TGTGCCAGCAGCTTCAGGCCGGTCGGGGTGACAACGTTTCTGAACACTGAAGCTTTCTTT; CDR3: CASSFRPVGVTTFLNTEAFF; size: .; J: TRBJ1-1; length: 20; D: .; V: TRBV7-2
DNA: TGCAGTGCTAGAGATCGTGAGGGGTCACAAGAGACCCAGTACTTC; CDR3: CSARDREGSQETQYF; size: few; J: TRBJ2-5; length: 15; D: .; V: TRBV20-1
DNA: TGTGCCAGCAGGAGAGGGACTAGCGGGGCCACAGATACGCAGTATTTT; CDR3: CASRRGTSGATDTQYF; size: .; J: TRBJ2-3; length: 16; D: TRBD2; V: TRBV2
DNA: TGCAGTGGCGAGGGGACCGACGAACCTAACTATGGCTACACCTTC; CDR3: CSGEGTDEPNYGYTF; size: .; J: TRBJ1-2; length: 15; D: .; V: TRBV20-1
DNA: TGTGCCAGCAGTCCAACGGGGGGCCTTAATCAGCCCCAGCATTTT; CDR3: CASSPTGGLNQPQHF; size: .; J: TRBJ1-5; length: 15; D: .; V: TRBV28
DNA: TGTGCCAGCAGTTTAGGGACAGGGGCTGGAAACACCATATATTTT; CDR3: CASSLGTGAGNTIYF; size: once; J: TRBJ1-3; length: 15; D: TRBD1; V: TRBV27
DNA: TGCAGCGTTAAGGGGGCCACTGAAGCTTTCTTT; CDR3: CSVKGATEAFF; size: .; J: TRBJ1-1; length: 11; D: TRBD1; V: TRBV29-1